This entry features one T cell receptor (beta chain) sequence. Its specificity is not known. Germline is not matched at one junction end, which may reflect a read error. The source of the sample is a study of tumor and adjacent non-tumor tissue in lung cancer. Study outcomes and limitations: In normal lung, the top 100 clones were significantly more dominant than in tumor.

Germline assignment: CDR1 SQVTM and CDR2 ANQGSEA. The CDR3 length is 10 residues. The template was RNA from unsorted bulk tissue. Three rounds of nested PCR, following a modified ARM-PCR protocol, produced the TCRbeta library. TCRdb redid the calling of the multiplex PCR reads with MiXCR, one entry per CDR3 protein. The repertoire holds about 93,000 distinct CDR3 sequences, with about 72% as singletons. The sequence was collected from a man aged 55 to 70 with non-small cell lung cancer. Material: lung tumor tissue. The rearrangement links TRBV29-1 to TRBJ1-2; 8 nucleotides agree with TRBD1. The CDR3 bases are TGCAGCTTAGACAGGGGTGGCTACATCTTC. Amino acid sequence: CSLDRGGYIF.